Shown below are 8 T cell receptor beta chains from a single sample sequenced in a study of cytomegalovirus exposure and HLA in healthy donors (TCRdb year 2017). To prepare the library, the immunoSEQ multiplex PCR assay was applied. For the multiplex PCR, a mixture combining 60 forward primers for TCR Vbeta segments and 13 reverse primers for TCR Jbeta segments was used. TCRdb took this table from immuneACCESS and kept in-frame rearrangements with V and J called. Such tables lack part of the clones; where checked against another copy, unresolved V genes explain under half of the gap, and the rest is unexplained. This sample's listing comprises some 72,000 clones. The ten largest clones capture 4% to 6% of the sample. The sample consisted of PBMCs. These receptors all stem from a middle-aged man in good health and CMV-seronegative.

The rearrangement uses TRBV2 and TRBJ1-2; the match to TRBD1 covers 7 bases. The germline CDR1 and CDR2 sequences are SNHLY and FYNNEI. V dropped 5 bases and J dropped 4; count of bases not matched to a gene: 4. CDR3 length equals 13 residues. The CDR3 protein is CASSNRGPYGYTF. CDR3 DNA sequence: TGTGCCAGCAGTAACAGGGGTCCCTATGGCTACACCTTC. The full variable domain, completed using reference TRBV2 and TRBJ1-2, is EPEVTQTPSHQVTQMGQEVILRCVPISNHLYFYWYRQILGQKVEFLVSFYNNEISEKSEIFDDQFSVERPDGSNFTLKIRSTKLEDSAMYFCASSNRGPYGYTFGSGTRLTVV.

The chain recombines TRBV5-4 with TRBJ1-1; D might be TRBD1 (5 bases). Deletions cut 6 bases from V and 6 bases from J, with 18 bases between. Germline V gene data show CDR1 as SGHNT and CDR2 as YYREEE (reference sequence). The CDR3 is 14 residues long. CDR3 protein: CASTPRAGRPEAFF. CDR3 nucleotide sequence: TGTGCCAGCACCCCCCGGGCAGGGAGGCCTGAAGCTTTCTTT.

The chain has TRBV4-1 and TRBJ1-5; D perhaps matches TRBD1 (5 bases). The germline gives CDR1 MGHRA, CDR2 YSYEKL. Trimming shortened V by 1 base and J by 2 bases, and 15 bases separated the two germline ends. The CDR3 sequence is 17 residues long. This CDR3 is CASSQVVRGTGNQPQHF. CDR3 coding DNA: TGCGCCAGCAGCCAAGTTGTACGGGGGACGGGCAATCAGCCCCAGCATTTT.

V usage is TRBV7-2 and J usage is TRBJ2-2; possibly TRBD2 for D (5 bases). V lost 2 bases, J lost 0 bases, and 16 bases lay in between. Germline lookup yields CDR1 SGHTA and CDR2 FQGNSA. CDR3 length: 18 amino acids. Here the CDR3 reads CASSLFGTSGANTGELFF. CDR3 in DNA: TGTGCCAGCAGCTTATTCGGAACTAGTGGTGCGAACACCGGGGAGCTGTTTTTT. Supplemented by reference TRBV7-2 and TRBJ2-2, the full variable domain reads GAGVSQSPSNKVTEKGKDVELRCDPISGHTALYWYRQSLGQGLEFLIYFQGNSAPDKSGLPSDRFSAERTGGSVSTLTIQRTQQEDSAVYLCASSLFGTSGANTGELFFGEGSRLTVL.

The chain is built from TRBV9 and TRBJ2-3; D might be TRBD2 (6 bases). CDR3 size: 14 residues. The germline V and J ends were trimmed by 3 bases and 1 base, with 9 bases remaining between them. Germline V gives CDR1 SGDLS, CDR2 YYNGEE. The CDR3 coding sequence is TGTGCCAGCAGCGGGGAGCGGGGCACAGATACGCAGTATTTT. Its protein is CASSGERGTDTQYF.

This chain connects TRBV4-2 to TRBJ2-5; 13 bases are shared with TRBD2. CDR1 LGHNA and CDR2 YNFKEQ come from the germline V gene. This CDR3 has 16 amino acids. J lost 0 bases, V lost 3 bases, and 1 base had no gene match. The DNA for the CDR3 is TGTGCCAGCAGCCAGGGACTAGCGGGGAACCAAGAGACCCAGTACTTC. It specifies CASSQGLAGNQETQYF.

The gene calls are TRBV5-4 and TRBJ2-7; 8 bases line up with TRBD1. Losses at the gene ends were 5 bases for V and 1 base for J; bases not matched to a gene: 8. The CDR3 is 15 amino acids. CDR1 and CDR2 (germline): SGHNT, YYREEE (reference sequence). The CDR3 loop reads CASSTGGQASYEQYF. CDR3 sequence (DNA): TGTGCCAGCAGTACTGGGGGACAGGCATCCTACGAGCAGTACTTC.

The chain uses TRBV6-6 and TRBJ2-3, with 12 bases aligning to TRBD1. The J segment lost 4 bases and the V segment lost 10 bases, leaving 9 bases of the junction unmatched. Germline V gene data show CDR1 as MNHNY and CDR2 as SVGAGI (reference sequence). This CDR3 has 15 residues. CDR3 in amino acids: CAITGTGGLSDTQYF. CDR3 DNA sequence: TGTGCCATCACCGGGACAGGGGGCCTATCAGATACGCAGTATTTT.